This T cell receptor beta chain was retrieved from a study of blood T cell repertoires in COVID-19. Study-level background: Samples taken during acute and convalescent COVID-19 were collected in the United States, Italy and Spain.

The V end was cut by 8 bases, the J end by 2 bases, with 10 bases between. Germline lookup yields CDR1 SNHLY and CDR2 FYNNEI. The CDR3 has 14 residues. Generated by immunoSEQ multiplex PCR, the TCRdb table keeps only in-frame clones and is missing some. The table shows over 120,000 clones, with approximately 90% occurring only once. V and J are TRBV2 and TRBJ1-6; D call uncertain. The sequence derives from a woman aged 50 to 65 with active or convalescent COVID-19. Sequencing was performed on peripheral blood. The DNA of the CDR3 is TGTGCCAGCCACCGGGGTCCCTATAATTCACCCCTCCACTTT. Translating gives CASHRGPYNSPLHF.